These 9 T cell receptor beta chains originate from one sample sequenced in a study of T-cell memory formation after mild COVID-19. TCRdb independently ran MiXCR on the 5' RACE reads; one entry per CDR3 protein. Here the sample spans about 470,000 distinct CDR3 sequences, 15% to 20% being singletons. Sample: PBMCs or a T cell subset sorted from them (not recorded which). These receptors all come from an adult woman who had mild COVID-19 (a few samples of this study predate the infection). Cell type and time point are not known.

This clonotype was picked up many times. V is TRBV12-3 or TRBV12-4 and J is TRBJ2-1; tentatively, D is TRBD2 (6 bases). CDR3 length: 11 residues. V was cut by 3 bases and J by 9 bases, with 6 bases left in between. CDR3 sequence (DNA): TGTGCCAGCAGTTTGGGGGGTGAGCAGTTCTTC. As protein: CASSLGGEQFF.

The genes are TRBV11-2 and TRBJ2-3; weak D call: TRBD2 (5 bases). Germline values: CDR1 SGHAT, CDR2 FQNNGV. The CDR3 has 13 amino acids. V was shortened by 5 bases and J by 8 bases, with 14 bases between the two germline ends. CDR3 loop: CASSEGTPLTQYF. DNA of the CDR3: TGTGCCAGCAGCGAGGGAACACCGCTTACGCAGTATTTT.

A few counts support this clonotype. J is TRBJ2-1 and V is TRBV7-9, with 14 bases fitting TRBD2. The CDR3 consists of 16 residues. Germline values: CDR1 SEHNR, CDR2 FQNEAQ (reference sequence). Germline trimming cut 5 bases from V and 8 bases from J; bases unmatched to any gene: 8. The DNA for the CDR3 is TGTGCCAGCAGCCACGGGACTAGCGGGAGACACGATGAGCAGTTCTTC. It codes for CASSHGTSGRHDEQFF.

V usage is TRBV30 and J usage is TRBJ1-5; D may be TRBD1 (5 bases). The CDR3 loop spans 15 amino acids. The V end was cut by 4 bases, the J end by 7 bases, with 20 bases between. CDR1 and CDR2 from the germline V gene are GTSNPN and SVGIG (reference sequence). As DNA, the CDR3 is TGTGCCTGGACCGGACCGACAGCCCCCCGCCAGCCCCAGCATTTT. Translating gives CAWTGPTAPRQPQHF. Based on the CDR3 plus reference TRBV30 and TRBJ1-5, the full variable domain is SQTIHQWPATLVQPVGSPLSLECTVEGTSNPNLYWYRQAAGRGLQLLFYSVGIGQISSEVPQNLSASRPQDRQFILSSKKLLLSDSGFYLCAWTGPTAPRQPQHFGDGTRLSIL.

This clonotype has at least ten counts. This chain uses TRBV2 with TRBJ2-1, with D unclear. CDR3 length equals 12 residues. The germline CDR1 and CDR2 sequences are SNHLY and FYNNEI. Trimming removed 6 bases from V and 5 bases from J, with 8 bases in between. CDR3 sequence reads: CASRRIDNEQFF. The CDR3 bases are TGTGCCAGCAGGAGAATAGACAATGAGCAGTTCTTC.

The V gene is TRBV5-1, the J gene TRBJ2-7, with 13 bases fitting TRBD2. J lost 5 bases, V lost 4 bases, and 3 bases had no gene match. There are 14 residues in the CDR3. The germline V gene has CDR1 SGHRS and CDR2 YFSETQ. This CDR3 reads CASSPGTSGDEQYF. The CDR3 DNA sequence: TGCGCCAGCAGCCCCGGGACTAGCGGGGACGAGCAGTACTTC.

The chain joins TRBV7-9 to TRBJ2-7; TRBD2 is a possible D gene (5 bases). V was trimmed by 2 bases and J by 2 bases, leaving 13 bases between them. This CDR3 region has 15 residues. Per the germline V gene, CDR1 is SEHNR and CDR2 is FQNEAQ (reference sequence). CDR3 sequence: CASSLSTSPAYEQYF. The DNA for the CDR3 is TGTGCCAGCAGCTTAAGTACTAGTCCTGCCTACGAGCAGTACTTC.

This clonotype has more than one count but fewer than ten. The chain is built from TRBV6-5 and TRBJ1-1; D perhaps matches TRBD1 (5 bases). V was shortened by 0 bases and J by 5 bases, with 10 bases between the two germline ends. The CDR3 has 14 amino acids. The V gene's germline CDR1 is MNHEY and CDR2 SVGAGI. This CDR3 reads CASSYSRGKTEAFF. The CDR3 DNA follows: TGTGCCAGCAGTTACTCGCGGGGGAAAACTGAAGCTTTCTTT.

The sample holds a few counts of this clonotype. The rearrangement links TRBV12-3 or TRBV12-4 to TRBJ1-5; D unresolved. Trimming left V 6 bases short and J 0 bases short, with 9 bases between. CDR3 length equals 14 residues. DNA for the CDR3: TGTGCCAGCAGCCCACGGAATAGCAATCAGCCCCAGCATTTT. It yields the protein CASSPRNSNQPQHF.